The next 30 T cell receptor beta chains were all read from a single sample in a study of blood T cell repertoires in COVID-19 (dated by TCRdb to 2020 to 2022). Preparation of the library involved the immunoSEQ multiplex PCR assay. The table comes from immuneACCESS by way of TCRdb, which keeps in-frame sequences with V and J called. Part of the clones is missing from these tables; in studies checked, under half for an unresolved V gene and the rest for unknown reasons. For this sample the table gives around 49,000 clones, of which 85% to 95% were detected only once. The ten largest clones add up to approximately 1% of the sample. Source material: peripheral blood. Receptors were obtained from a man between 60 and 70 years old with COVID-19, enrolled during active disease.

The CDR3 DNA reads as TGTGCCAGCAGCGTAGCACCCAGGACAGACCTTAATGAAAAACTGTTTTTT. This gives the protein CASSVAPRTDLNEKLFF. The rearrangement links TRBV9 to TRBJ1-4; a weak D match, TRBD1 (6 bases). CDR1 is SGDLS, CDR2 YYNGEE, per germline. This CDR3 is 17 amino acids long. The germline V and J ends were trimmed by 0 bases and 4 bases, with 16 bases remaining between them.

The chain is built from TRBV28 and TRBJ2-7; TRBD2 aligns across 8 bases. Trimming at V came to 4 bases and at J to 0 bases, leaving 5 bases not matched to a gene. Germline CDR1 and CDR2: MDHEN and SYDVKM. The CDR3 covers 15 residues. For the CDR3, the DNA is TGTGCCAGCAGTTGGATCAGCGGGGGCTCCTACGAGCAGTACTTC. It encodes CASSWISGGSYEQYF.

This sequence joins TRBV5-5 and TRBJ1-2; the match to TRBD1 covers 7 bases. V dropped 7 bases and J dropped 5; count of bases not matched to a gene: 14. The CDR3 runs to 15 residues. Germline CDR1 reads SGHKS; CDR2 reads YYEKEE (reference sequence). CDR3 sequence (DNA): TGTGCCAGCCGACCCTCTTGGGACAGTTGGTATGGCTACACCTTC. Its translation: CASRPSWDSWYGYTF.

The count of this clone is one. The J gene is TRBJ1-5, the V gene TRBV2, with 8 bases lining up with TRBD1. CDR1 and CDR2 from the germline V gene are SNHLY and FYNNEI. Trimming took 4 bases from V and 9 from J; bases not matched to a gene: 14. The CDR3 extends over 16 amino acids. Written as DNA, the CDR3 is TGTGCCAGCAGTGTGGTCGGCGGACAGGGCCTAAGGCCCCAGCATTTT. It encodes CASSVVGGQGLRPQHF.

The rearrangement joins TRBV19 to TRBJ1-6, with a possible D match to TRBD1 (6 bases). CDR1 is LNHDA and CDR2 is SQIVND in the germline V gene (reference sequence). The CDR3 loop spans 16 amino acids. V gave up 5 bases and J gave up 0 bases, with 11 bases separating them. The CDR3 reads CASSVQGNSYNSPLHF. The DNA of the CDR3 is TGTGCCAGTAGTGTACAGGGTAACTCCTATAATTCACCCCTCCACTTT.

The CDR3 spells CAISESAGGNTGELFF. The CDR3 DNA reads TGTGCCATCAGTGAATCAGCGGGAGGCAACACCGGGGAGCTGTTTTTT. The chain joins TRBV10-3 to TRBJ2-2, with 9 bases identical to TRBD2. V gave up 3 bases and J gave up 2 bases; unmatched junction bases: 4. From germline, CDR1 is ENHRY and CDR2 SYGVKD. The CDR3 loop spans 16 amino acids.

J is TRBJ1-1 and V is TRBV5-1; 7 bases line up with TRBD1. Germline CDR1 and CDR2: SGHRS and YFSETQ. This CDR3 contains 16 residues. V shed 2 bases and J 3 bases; nucleotides not matched to a gene: 10. The CDR3 loop reads CASSLTTGQIDTEAFF. In DNA, the CDR3 is TGCGCCAGCAGCTTAACGACGGGACAGATTGACACTGAAGCTTTCTTT. The full variable domain, rest sourced from reference TRBV5-1 and TRBJ1-1, is KAGVTQTPRYLIKTRGQQVTLSCSPISGHRSVSWYQQTPGQGLQFLFEYFSETQRNKGNFPGRFSGRQFSNSRSEMNVSTLELGDSALYLCASSLTTGQIDTEAFFGQGTRLTVV.

The rearrangement links TRBV7-2 to TRBJ2-7, with TRBD2 matching 10 bases. Germline CDR1 and CDR2: SGHTA and FQGNSA. Unmatched junction bases numbered 5, after V lost 7 bases and J lost 2 bases. The CDR3 is made up of 14 amino acids. The CDR3 here is CASNLSGGAYEQYF. The CDR3, as DNA: TGTGCCAGCAACCTAAGCGGGGGGGCCTACGAGCAGTACTTC.

The genes are TRBV3-1 (or the pseudogene TRBV3-2) and TRBJ1-4; D is undetermined. The CDR3 covers 14 residues. Germline CDR1 LGHDT, CDR2 YNNKEL (reference sequence). The V gene lost 4 bases and the J gene lost 4 bases, with 10 bases spanning the gap. DNA of the CDR3: TGTGCCAGCAGCCGGACTGGGAGTAATGAAAAACTGTTTTTT. As protein: CASSRTGSNEKLFF.

This clone was recorded once. The rearrangement uses TRBV6-5 and TRBJ1-1, with unresolved D. V was pared by 6 bases and J by 4 bases, with 15 bases between. Germline V gives CDR1 MNHEY, CDR2 SVGAGI. The CDR3 sequence is 14 residues long. CDR3 region: CASSASGFGTEAFF. Written as DNA, the CDR3 is TGTGCCAGCAGCGCCTCGGGGTTTGGCACTGAAGCTTTCTTT.

The V call is TRBV30, the J call TRBJ1-5; the D gene is possibly TRBD1 (5 bases). Trimming shortened V by 1 base and J by 7 bases, and 20 bases separated the two germline ends. The CDR3 extends over 16 amino acids. Germline V lookup: CDR1 GTSNPN, CDR2 SVGIG (reference sequence). The CDR3 loop is CAWSASWGVSEQPQHF. In nucleotides, the CDR3 is TGTGCCTGGAGTGCCTCGTGGGGGGTTTCAGAGCAGCCCCAGCATTTT.

Only a few counts were recorded for this clone. The gene calls are TRBV2 and TRBJ1-4; 8 bases align to TRBD1. Germline loops: CDR1 SNHLY, CDR2 FYNNEI. This CDR3 has 13 amino acids. V was pared by 10 bases and J by 5 bases, with 6 bases of the junction left unmatched. The CDR3 DNA sequence: TGTGCCAAATCCGGGACAGGAAATGAAAAACTGTTTTTT. The encoded protein is CAKSGTGNEKLFF.

The table lists this clone with a count of one. J is TRBJ1-2 and V is TRBV28; D is possibly TRBD1 (6 bases). Trimming left V 5 bases short and J 4 bases short, with 14 bases between. Germline V CDR1 and CDR2: MDHEN, SYDVKM. The CDR3 contains 14 residues. CDR3 amino acids: CASSLQGRGYGYTF. Written as DNA, the CDR3 is TGTGCCAGCAGTCTACAGGGCAGGGGCTATGGCTACACCTTC.

V and J are TRBV7-2 and TRBJ2-1; 8 nucleotides agree with TRBD2. V was pared by 3 bases and J by 0 bases, with 7 bases of the junction left unmatched. The CDR3 spans 17 residues. Germline V CDR1 and CDR2: SGHTA, FQGNSA. The CDR3 sequence: CASSFLAGLSSYNEQFF. DNA of the CDR3: TGTGCCAGCAGCTTCCTAGCGGGCCTTAGCTCCTACAATGAGCAGTTCTTC.

The genes are TRBV12-3 or TRBV12-4 and TRBJ1-2; D possibly corresponds to TRBD1 (5 bases). The CDR3 extends over 12 amino acids. Trimming shortened V by 5 bases and J by 13 bases, and 17 bases separated the two germline ends. CDR3 DNA: TGTGCCAGCAGTCCCATGGGCAGGGCCATCACCTTC. Amino acids: CASSPMGRAITF.

CDR3 in amino acids: CASSVGDRSEQYF. The DNA of the CDR3 is TGTGCCAGCAGCGTGGGAGATAGATCCGAGCAGTACTTC. J is TRBJ2-7 and V is TRBV9, with TRBD2 as a possible D gene (5 bases). V dropped 2 bases and J dropped 6 bases, with 12 bases sitting between them. CDR1 and CDR2 from the germline V gene are SGDLS and YYNGEE. This CDR3 is built from 13 residues.

The rearrangement links TRBV27 to TRBJ1-5; D ambiguous. The V end lost 5 bases, the J end lost 8 bases, and 10 bases lay between the germline ends. The length of the CDR3 is 12 residues. Germline V gives CDR1 MNHEY, CDR2 SMNVEV (reference sequence). CDR3 protein: CASSAEGKPQHF. DNA for the CDR3: TGTGCCAGCAGTGCTGAGGGTAAGCCCCAGCATTTT.

The gene calls are TRBV19 and TRBJ2-3; 10 bases line up with TRBD2. Losses at the gene ends were 3 bases for V and 4 bases for J; bases not matched to a gene: 10. CDR1 is LNHDA, CDR2 SQIVND, per germline (reference sequence). CDR3 length: 17 amino acids. CDR3 sequence (DNA): TGTGCCAGTAGTATGGGGCGGACTAGCGGCAGCGCAGATACGCAGTATTTT. This translates into CASSMGRTSGSADTQYF. The complete variable domain, with remaining parts taken from reference TRBV19 and TRBJ2-3, reads DGGITQSPKYLFRKEGQNVTLSCEQNLNHDAMYWYRQDPGQGLRLIYYSQIVNDFQKGDIAEGYSVSREKKESFPLTVTSAQKNPTAFYLCASSMGRTSGSADTQYFGPGTRLTVL.

Turning to this clone: Other DNA sequences of this sample code for an identical CDR3. V usage is TRBV4-1 and J usage is TRBJ2-7, with 9 bases identical to TRBD1. Looked up from germline, CDR1 is MGHRA and CDR2 is YSYEKL. The CDR3 is 15 amino acids. V was clipped by 4 bases and J by 1 base; unmatched bases: 5. This CDR3 reads CASSPGQGPSYEQYF. CDR3 nucleotides: TGCGCCAGCAGCCCAGGACAGGGGCCTTCCTACGAGCAGTACTTC.

This chain joins TRBV5-1 and TRBJ2-2; weak D call: TRBD2 (5 bases). From germline, CDR1 is SGHRS and CDR2 YFSETQ. This CDR3 region has 13 residues. V was clipped by 2 bases and J by 7 bases, with 9 bases between them. CDR3 nucleotide sequence: TGCGCCAGCAGCTTTACGGGAAACGGGGAGCTGTTTTTT. Its protein is CASSFTGNGELFF.

The gene calls are TRBV28 and TRBJ1-1; maybe TRBD1 (6 bases). The V end lost 5 bases, the J end lost 6 bases, and 19 bases lay between the germline ends. CDR1 is MDHEN, CDR2 SYDVKM, per germline. There are 15 residues in the CDR3. CDR3 sequence reads: CASSRGYPTGAEAFF. The CDR3, as DNA: TGTGCCAGCAGTAGGGGGTATCCCACCGGGGCTGAAGCTTTCTTT.

The chain combines TRBV11-2 with TRBJ2-1; D possibly corresponds to TRBD2 (7 bases). This CDR3 spans 14 amino acids. The germline V gene encodes CDR1 SGHAT and CDR2 FQNNGV. Trimming pared 2 bases from V and 10 bases from J, leaving 15 bases between. The CDR3 is CASSLLGGGLEQFF. Here the CDR3 DNA reads TGTGCCAGCAGCTTATTGGGGGGGGGCCTGGAGCAGTTCTTC.

The chain has TRBV9 and TRBJ1-6; D is ambiguous. The CDR3 is 15 residues long. V shed 1 base and J shed 7 bases, with 12 bases lying between them. Germline CDR1 and CDR2: SGDLS and YYNGEE. The CDR3 DNA is TGTGCCAGCAGCGTATCTCGAGGAGCCAATTCACCCCTCCACTTT. The encoded protein is CASSVSRGANSPLHF.

The V call is TRBV15, the J call TRBJ1-5, with TRBD1 matching over 10 bases. Germline V gene data show CDR1 as LNHNV and CDR2 as YYDKDF (reference sequence). V shed 5 bases and J 1 base; nucleotides not matched to a gene: 8. This CDR3 is built from 17 residues. The CDR3 region has the DNA TGTGCCACCAGCGGGGGACAGGGGCAGGGGAGCAATCAGCCCCAGCATTTT. Protein product: CATSGGQGQGSNQPQHF.

V gene TRBV24-1 combines with J gene TRBJ2-1; 11 nucleotides line up with TRBD2. Germline V lookup: CDR1 KGHDR, CDR2 SFDVKD. CDR3 size: 16 residues. J lost 5 bases, V lost 3 bases, and 5 bases had no gene match. Here the CDR3 DNA reads TGTGCCACCAGTGATCCCGGGACTAGCGGAAACAATGAGCAGTTCTTC. Amino acids: CATSDPGTSGNNEQFF.

The chain carries TRBV7-8 and TRBJ2-7, with 13 bases aligning to TRBD2. Germline assignment: CDR1 SGHVS and CDR2 FQNEAQ. The V gene end was trimmed by 5 bases and the J gene end by 6 bases; junction bases not matched to a gene: 13. The CDR3 sequence is 17 residues long. DNA for the CDR3: TGTGCCAGCAGCGCCCTGGGGCGGACTAGCGGGAGTGGCGAGCAGTACTTC. Protein sequence: CASSALGRTSGSGEQYF.

The CDR3 coding sequence is TGCGCCAGCACTGCTCCTGGACAGGCTCCTAGCAATCAGCCCCAGCATTTT. Protein product: CASTAPGQAPSNQPQHF. The chain recombines TRBV10-1 with TRBJ1-5; 7 bases agree with TRBD1. This CDR3 is 17 amino acids long. Germline V gene lookup returns CDR1 WNHNN and CDR2 SYGVQD (reference sequence). J lost 0 bases, V lost 7 bases, and 12 bases had no gene match.

This chain connects TRBV9 to TRBJ1-1; D possibly corresponds to TRBD1 (6 bases). CDR1 is SGDLS, CDR2 YYNGEE, per germline. Trimming took off 3 bases at V and 1 base at J, with 10 bases between the two ends. The CDR3 contains 14 residues. The CDR3 region has the DNA TGTGCCAGCAGCGCTACGACAGGGAACACTGAAGCTTTCTTT. Translating it yields CASSATTGNTEAFF.

This chain connects TRBV18 to TRBJ1-6, with no clear D. The CDR3 spans 15 residues. Germline V CDR1 and CDR2: KGHSH, LQKENI. In nucleotides, the CDR3 is TGTGCTACCCGGGCGGGGATTACCGCAAATTCACCCCTCCACTTT. It specifies CATRAGITANSPLHF.

Regarding this clone: Other DNA sequences within the sample encode an identical CDR3. V is TRBV4-1 and J is TRBJ2-7; TRBD2 matches 8 bases. Germline V gives CDR1 MGHRA, CDR2 YSYEKL. This CDR3 has 15 amino acids. The ends lost 3 bases at V and 1 base at J; junction bases unmatched: 5. CDR3 nucleotide sequence: TGCGCCAGCAGCCAGGGTAGCGGGGTTTCCTACGAGCAGTACTTC. The encoded protein is CASSQGSGVSYEQYF.